The rows below give T cell receptor beta chains drawn from one sample of a study of blood T cell repertoires in COVID-19. Sequencing used immunoSEQ multiplex PCR; TCRdb keeps in-frame clones, though not all of them. The data show 250,000 to 300,000 clones, approximately 80% seen once. Sequencing input: peripheral blood. Receptor source: a woman aged 55 to 70 with active or convalescent COVID-19. The CDR3 runs from the conserved cysteine through the conserved F or W.

j_call	v_call	cdr3_aa
TRBJ1-2	TRBV4-2	CASSQEILDSLTYGYTF
TRBJ1-5	TRBV6-2/TRBV6-3	CASSSDRGRGQPQHF
TRBJ1-1	TRBV6-5	CASIRRAGFVSEAFF
TRBJ2-3	TRBV5-1	CASSLDAGGRADTQYF
TRBJ1-5	TRBV7-9	CASSLAAPGTHNQPQHF
TRBJ1-5	TRBV11-2	CASSSDQPQHF
TRBJ1-5	TRBV19	CASSTPGQGSNQPQHF
TRBJ1-2	TRBV7-9	CASSRGWASQYGYTF
TRBJ1-3	TRBV12-3/TRBV12-4	CASSSPVNTIYF
TRBJ2-2	TRBV4-1	CASSHPLDRVDTGELFF
TRBJ1-2	TRBV6-6	CASNRASGYTF
TRBJ2-1	TRBV7-2	CASSLAGGALNEQFF
TRBJ2-5	TRBV5-4	CASSINLAGQETQYF
TRBJ1-2	TRBV4-2	CASSQGYTNYGYTF
TRBJ2-1	TRBV3-1/TRBV3-2	CASSQGLAGGLNEQFF
TRBJ1-6	TRBV6-7	CASSLHSPGLSNSPLHF
TRBJ1-3	TRBV5-1	CASSFLESGNTIYF
TRBJ2-2	TRBV12-3/TRBV12-4	CASSTGGPGELFF
TRBJ2-1	TRBV7-2	CASSLDGGGPNEQFF
TRBJ2-3	TRBV5-1	CASSLGLAVPDTQYF
TRBJ2-7	TRBV6-2/TRBV6-3	CASSSAVYEQYF
TRBJ1-6	TRBV2	CASSAQGWSSPLHF
TRBJ1-2	TRBV5-1	CASSLVRGLDGYTF
TRBJ2-7	TRBV11-1	CASSPHRGLSYEQYF
TRBJ1-1	TRBV10-3	CAISGQAGAGGTEAFF
TRBJ2-1	TRBV19	CATRGYFYNEQFF
TRBJ2-7	TRBV19	CASSGALRTGAYEQYF
TRBJ2-7	TRBV9	CASSKGLGVGYEQYF
TRBJ2-3	TRBV27	CATATDRPRSTDTQYF
TRBJ1-2	TRBV5-1	CASSLVQGSYGYTF
TRBJ2-5	TRBV4-2	CASSHRTGQETQYF
TRBJ2-3	TRBV5-1	CASSLGGGADTQYF
TRBJ2-1	TRBV4-2	CASSQVGVGGANYEQFF
TRBJ1-5	TRBV19	CASRTAIDNQPQHF
TRBJ2-5	TRBV19	CASSFGLAGGQETQYF
TRBJ2-1	TRBV11-3	CASSFAGTYNEQFF
TRBJ1-5	TRBV19	CASSDVGGYSNQPQHF
TRBJ2-6	TRBV7-2	CASTSAPGQGASGANVLTF
TRBJ2-1	TRBV2	CASKTQGQVVGEQFF
TRBJ1-1	TRBV7-3	CASSWDSLNTEAFF
TRBJ2-7	TRBV2	CASSPGKPYEQYF
TRBJ2-2	TRBV11-2	CASSLSPYRTTGTGELFF